This TCR beta chain emerged from a study of CD4 T cells in relation to SARS-CoV-2 and coronaviruses. The wider study: PBMCs were cultured with antigen for roughly 11 days before TCR beta sequencing.

This CDR3 has 15 residues. Germline loops: CDR1 MNHEY, CDR2 SVGAGI. With 5 bases clipped from V and 2 bases from J, the junction kept 3 bases outside the gene matches. Study conclusions and caveats: Crossreactivity was assessed only for spike protein, not other viral proteins. In roughly 65% of donors, memory CD4+ clonotypes crossrecognized SARS-CoV-2 and at least one common cold coronavirus spike.

The method was immunoSEQ multiplex PCR; TCRdb's version includes in-frame clones alone and lacks a portion of them. The sample includes some 22,000 clones, around three quarters of them seen just once. With regard to this clone: Its antigen is not identified.

The unexposed donors gave CD4+ T cells in about 2010-2019, prior to COVID-19. CD4+ T cells were isolated from the cells after about 11 days of culture. As cell numbers allowed, unexposed-donor CD4+ T cells faced SARS-CoV-2 S/N and four cold-coronavirus spikes. The chain combines TRBV6-5 with TRBJ2-5; 12 bases agree with TRBD2. Sequencing input: CD4+ T cells from PBMCs, cultured in vitro. This TCR derives from a human donor in good health. The CDR3 DNA reads TGTGCCAGCAGTCCCACTAGCGGGGGGCAAGAGACCCAGTACTTC. Translated, it gives CASSPTSGGQETQYF.